This is a list of T cell receptor beta chains from one sample in a study of blood T cell repertoires in COVID-19. Assay: immunoSEQ multiplex PCR; the TCRdb copy retains only in-frame clones and omits some. The table has approximately 320,000 clones, 70% to 90% seen once. The sequencing input was peripheral blood. The source is a human donor in a cohort sampled during active COVID-19. The CDR3 runs from the conserved cysteine through the conserved F or W. Each record gives: J gene, V gene, CDR3 protein.

J gene: TRBJ2-4; V gene: TRBV2; CDR3 protein: CASTSTGVAKNIQYF
J gene: TRBJ2-7; V gene: TRBV18; CDR3 protein: CASSPPTAHYEQYF
J gene: TRBJ2-3; V gene: TRBV27; CDR3 protein: CASSLIRRGEYTQYF
J gene: TRBJ1-4; V gene: TRBV27; CDR3 protein: CASSLIPDRRGQKLFF
J gene: TRBJ2-7; V gene: TRBV6-5; CDR3 protein: CASSYAQASYEQYF
J gene: TRBJ2-2; V gene: TRBV5-1; CDR3 protein: CASSRRTGDTGELFF
J gene: TRBJ1-3; V gene: TRBV7-9; CDR3 protein: CASSTPFRGSGNTIYF
J gene: TRBJ2-7; V gene: TRBV20-1; CDR3 protein: CSAEVAYEQYF
J gene: TRBJ2-7; V gene: TRBV4-1; CDR3 protein: CASSQGAGGLYEQYF
J gene: TRBJ2-6; V gene: TRBV11-1; CDR3 protein: CASNRGSAGANVLTF
J gene: TRBJ2-3; V gene: TRBV6-5; CDR3 protein: CASSWTRGDTQYF
J gene: TRBJ2-3; V gene: TRBV5-1; CDR3 protein: CASSLTSGVPDTQYF
J gene: TRBJ2-2; V gene: TRBV13; CDR3 protein: CASSLSGRGTGELFF
J gene: TRBJ2-3; V gene: TRBV3-1/TRBV3-2; CDR3 protein: CASSPETETQYF
J gene: TRBJ2-3; V gene: TRBV27; CDR3 protein: CASTSGLDEDTQYF
J gene: TRBJ2-5; V gene: TRBV15; CDR3 protein: CATSSGLSNPQYF
J gene: TRBJ1-2; V gene: TRBV7-8; CDR3 protein: CASSSKDIYGYTF
J gene: TRBJ1-6; V gene: TRBV7-2; CDR3 protein: CASSLAGGLLAPLHF
J gene: TRBJ2-7; V gene: TRBV19; CDR3 protein: CASSISGPTRVRKYF
J gene: TRBJ2-3; V gene: TRBV2; CDR3 protein: CALQQGAGVDTDTQYF
J gene: TRBJ1-5; V gene: TRBV19; CDR3 protein: CACKDTGAYSNQPQHF
J gene: TRBJ1-1; V gene: TRBV19; CDR3 protein: CASTTRSRGVNTEAFF
J gene: TRBJ2-2; V gene: TRBV3-1/TRBV3-2; CDR3 protein: CASSLSGTSSNTGELFF
J gene: TRBJ2-2; V gene: TRBV5-1; CDR3 protein: CASSFPSSGGNTGELFF
J gene: TRBJ1-2; V gene: TRBV3-1/TRBV3-2; CDR3 protein: CASSHGQNYGYTF
J gene: TRBJ2-2; V gene: TRBV5-6; CDR3 protein: CASSFSLGELFF
J gene: TRBJ1-4; V gene: TRBV19; CDR3 protein: CASKDRANEKLFF
J gene: TRBJ1-5; V gene: TRBV24-1; CDR3 protein: CATSVGRNQPQHF
J gene: TRBJ1-4; V gene: TRBV27; CDR3 protein: CATRGGADEKLFF